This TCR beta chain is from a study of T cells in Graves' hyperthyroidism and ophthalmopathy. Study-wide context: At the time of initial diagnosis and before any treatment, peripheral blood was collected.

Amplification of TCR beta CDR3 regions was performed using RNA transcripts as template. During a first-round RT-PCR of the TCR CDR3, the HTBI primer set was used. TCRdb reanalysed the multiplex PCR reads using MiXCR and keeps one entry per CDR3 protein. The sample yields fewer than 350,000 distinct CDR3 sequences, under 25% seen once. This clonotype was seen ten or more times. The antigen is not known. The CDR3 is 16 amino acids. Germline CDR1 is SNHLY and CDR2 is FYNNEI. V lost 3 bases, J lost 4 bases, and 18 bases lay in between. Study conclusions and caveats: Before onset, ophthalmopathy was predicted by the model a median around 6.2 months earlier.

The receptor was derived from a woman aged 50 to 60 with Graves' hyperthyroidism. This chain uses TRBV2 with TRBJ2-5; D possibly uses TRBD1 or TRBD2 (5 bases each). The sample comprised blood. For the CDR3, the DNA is TGTGCCAGCAGTGATCCTGCGACTGGGGGTTCAGAGACCCAGTACTTC. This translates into CASSDPATGGSETQYF.